These 29 T cell receptor beta chains were sequenced from one sample in a study of T cells after yellow fever vaccination. TCRdb processed the 5' RACE reads anew with MiXCR; each CDR3 protein has one entry. The sample carries some 260,000 distinct CDR3 sequences, around 5.2% recorded once. The sequencing here drew on CD4+ T cells sorted from PBMCs, taken on the day of the yellow fever booster vaccination. All receptors come from a young man who received the YFV17D yellow fever vaccine.

The rearrangement joins TRBV7-2 to TRBJ2-2; D possibly matches TRBD1 or TRBD2 (5 bases each). The CDR3 has 15 amino acids. Germline CDR1 SGHTA, CDR2 FQGNSA. V was clipped by 5 bases and J by 2 bases, with 12 bases between them. The CDR3 DNA sequence: TGTGCCAGCAGCCGCCGGGACGGAAACACCGGGGAGCTGTTTTTT. Translating gives CASSRRDGNTGELFF.

The V call is TRBV10-3, the J call TRBJ2-6, with D possibly matching TRBD2 (5 bases). V was pared by 4 bases and J by 4 bases, with 5 bases between. CDR3 size: 13 residues. Germline V gene data show CDR1 as ENHRY and CDR2 as SYGVKD. The CDR3 here is CAISASGANVLTF. DNA of the CDR3: TGTGCCATCAGTGCTAGCGGGGCCAACGTCCTGACTTTC.

This clonotype was recorded a few times. V and J are TRBV5-1 and TRBJ2-7; D possibly corresponds to TRBD1 (6 bases). V gave up 0 bases and J gave up 6 bases, with 13 bases separating them. The CDR3 sequence is 14 residues long. Per the germline V gene, CDR1 is SGHRS and CDR2 is YFSETQ. CDR3 protein: CASSLGTAFSEQYF. The CDR3 DNA is TGCGCCAGCAGCTTGGGGACAGCTTTTAGCGAGCAGTACTTC.

The chain links TRBV7-2 to TRBJ2-7; D is ambiguous. V was pared by 1 base and J by 5 bases, with 6 bases between. The germline V gene has CDR1 SGHTA and CDR2 FQGNSA. CDR3 length: 12 residues. Here the CDR3 DNA reads TGTGCCAGCAGCTTAGTTTCCGACGAGCAGTACTTC. It is translated as CASSLVSDEQYF.

The chain recombines TRBV6-5 with TRBJ1-1, with D maybe TRBD1 (6 bases). V was pared by 7 bases and J by 5 bases, with 17 bases between. CDR1 MNHEY and CDR2 SVGAGI come from the germline V gene. There are 14 residues in the CDR3. The CDR3 loop reads CASTRVGDITEAFF. Written as DNA, the CDR3 is TGTGCCAGCACCCGAGTGGGGGACATAACTGAAGCTTTCTTT.

There are a few counts of this clonotype. CDR3 in DNA: TGCAGTGCTAGAGGGACTAGCGGGAGCCAAGAGACCCAGTACTTC. Its translation: CSARGTSGSQETQYF. V gene TRBV20-1 combines with J gene TRBJ2-5, with 13 bases lining up with TRBD2. Germline-derived CDR1 and CDR2 are DFQATT and SNEGSKA (reference sequence). CDR3 length equals 15 residues. V trimming: 1 base; J trimming: 1 base; junction bases outside the gene matches: 0.

This clonotype appeared once. V and J are TRBV18 and TRBJ1-6, with D uncertain. V lost 2 bases, J lost 15 bases, and 8 bases lay in between. The CDR3 runs to 11 residues. CDR1 KGHSH and CDR2 LQKENI come from the germline V gene. CDR3 amino acids: CASSPGSLLHF. The DNA of the CDR3 is TGTGCCAGCTCACCAGGCAGCCTCCTCCACTTT. The whole variable domain, remainder taken from reference TRBV18 and TRBJ1-6, is NAGVMQNPRHLVRRRGQEARLRCSPMKGHSHVYWYRQLPEEGLKFMVYLQKENIIDESGMPKERFSAEFPKEGPSILRIQQVVRGDSAAYFCASSPGSLLHFGNGTRLTVT.

This chain connects TRBV18 to TRBJ1-3; TRBD1 might be the D (5 bases). V was trimmed by 2 bases and J by 2 bases, leaving 10 bases between them. Per the germline V gene, CDR1 is KGHSH and CDR2 is LQKENI. The CDR3 extends over 15 amino acids. CDR3 coding DNA: TGTGCCAGCTCACCATCCAGGGACGCTGGAAACACCATATATTTT. Protein sequence: CASSPSRDAGNTIYF.

This clonotype showed up just a few times. The V call is TRBV3-1, the J call TRBJ2-4; D gene unclear. There are 15 residues in the CDR3. Trimming pared 6 bases from V and 9 bases from J, leaving 21 bases between. Germline V lookup: CDR1 LGHDT, CDR2 YNNKEL (reference sequence). The CDR3 bases are TGTGCCAGCAGTCCGCGGCTTTCCGTTTTGGGCATTCAGTACTTC. This encodes CASSPRLSVLGIQYF.

This clonotype was seen ten or more times. The gene calls are TRBV7-2 and TRBJ2-7; 8 nucleotides match TRBD1. With 5 bases clipped from V and 2 bases from J, the junction kept 5 bases outside the gene matches. Germline CDR1 is SGHTA and CDR2 is FQGNSA. CDR3 length: 14 residues. The CDR3: CASSPQGGPYEQYV. The CDR3 DNA reads as TGTGCCAGCAGCCCACAGGGGGGACCCTACGAGCAGTACGTC.

This clonotype has just a few counts. The chain employs TRBV6-5 and TRBJ2-2; the match to TRBD1 covers 8 bases. CDR3 size: 17 residues. Germline loops: CDR1 MNHEY, CDR2 SVGAGI. The trim removed 5 bases at V and 4 bases at J, leaving 12 bases unmatched. CDR3 amino acids: CASSPYPMTGVTGELFF. The CDR3 nucleotides read TGTGCCAGCAGTCCCTACCCTATGACAGGGGTCACCGGGGAGCTGTTTTTT.

In this sample, this clonotype turned up a few times. The chain couples TRBV10-3 to TRBJ2-7; TRBD1 matches 11 bases. Germline CDR1 is ENHRY and CDR2 is SYGVKD. The CDR3 contains 15 residues. The J segment lost 4 bases and the V segment lost 3 bases, leaving 5 bases of the junction unmatched. CDR3 sequence reads: CAISEAGTGGYEQYF. The CDR3 region has the DNA TGTGCCATCAGTGAAGCCGGGACAGGGGGTTACGAGCAGTACTTC.

This clonotype came up a few times. J is TRBJ1-6 and V is TRBV20-1; a possible D gene is TRBD1 (6 bases). V was shortened by 5 bases and J by 8 bases, with 22 bases between the two germline ends. The germline gives CDR1 DFQATT, CDR2 SNEGSKA (reference sequence). The CDR3 spans 16 residues. In DNA form, the CDR3 reads TGCAGTGCTCCACTAGGCACAGGGTCTTTGTATTCACCCCTCCACTTT. This encodes CSAPLGTGSLYSPLHF.

This clonotype was counted ten times or more. The J gene is TRBJ1-1, the V gene TRBV19; the match to TRBD1 covers 9 bases. Trimming removed 5 bases from V and 4 bases from J; junction bases left unmatched: 5. Germline V gives CDR1 LNHDA, CDR2 SQIVND (reference sequence). CDR3 length equals 14 residues. The chain's CDR3 is CASSSDRGATEAFF. In DNA form, the CDR3 reads TGTGCCAGTAGTTCCGACAGGGGGGCCACTGAAGCTTTCTTT.

In nucleotides, the CDR3 is TGTGCCAGTAGTAACAGCAATGAAAAACTGTTTTTT. As protein: CASSNSNEKLFF. The J gene is TRBJ1-4, the V gene TRBV19; D is unclear. CDR1 LNHDA and CDR2 SQIVND come from the germline V gene (reference sequence). The V gene lost 4 bases and the J gene lost 5 bases, with 5 bases spanning the gap. The CDR3 totals 12 residues.

This clonotype was seen a few times. The gene calls are TRBV7-8 and TRBJ1-5, with D uncertain. V lost 1 base to trimming and J lost 7 bases, with 5 bases between them. In germline, CDR1 is SGHVS, CDR2 FQNEAQ. The CDR3 contains 12 residues. The CDR3 DNA sequence: TGTGCCAGCAGCTTAGTCGAACAGCCCCAGCATTTT. This codes for CASSLVEQPQHF.

The rearrangement uses TRBV20-1 and TRBJ2-5, with TRBD2 identical over 12 bases. Trimming cost V 5 bases and J 5 bases; bases outside gene matches: 6. This CDR3 has 14 residues. Germline values: CDR1 DFQATT, CDR2 SNEGSKA (reference sequence). The CDR3 sequence is CSAPTSGGLETQYF. DNA for the CDR3: TGCAGTGCTCCCACTAGCGGGGGGTTGGAGACCCAGTACTTC.

This clonotype has a count of ten or more. V is TRBV29-1 and J is TRBJ2-7, with unresolved D. Germline V gives CDR1 SQVTM, CDR2 ANQGSEA. This CDR3 is 11 amino acids long. Trimming pared 1 base from V and 2 bases from J, leaving 3 bases between. The CDR3 DNA sequence: TGCAGCGTTGAAGGGACCTACGAGCAGTACTTC. It is translated as CSVEGTYEQYF.

This clonotype was recorded at least ten times. This chain connects TRBV24-1 to TRBJ2-3; 7 nucleotides align to TRBD2. This CDR3 region has 13 residues. The germline CDR1 and CDR2 sequences are KGHDR and SFDVKD. The V segment lost 9 bases and the J segment 6 bases; nucleotides outside the gene matches: 8. The CDR3 coding sequence is TGTGCCACCGCCGGGACTACCGGGGATACGCAGTATTTT. It encodes CATAGTTGDTQYF.

This clonotype was detected only once. This chain links TRBV4-1 with TRBJ2-5; the D gene is possibly TRBD2 (6 bases). Trimming pared 3 bases from V and 7 bases from J, leaving 15 bases between. CDR1 is MGHRA and CDR2 is YSYEKL in the germline V gene. This CDR3 contains 14 residues. The CDR3 DNA reads TGCGCCAGCAGCCACCCCGGGGGAGATGGGACCCAGTACTTC. It translates to CASSHPGGDGTQYF.

The sample holds many counts of this clonotype. This rearrangement joins TRBV12-3 or TRBV12-4 to TRBJ2-1; possibly TRBD2 for D (5 bases). The CDR3 totals 16 residues. The germline V and J ends were trimmed by 2 bases and 4 bases, with 15 bases remaining between them. The CDR3 DNA reads as TGTGCCAGCAGTTTACGAGCACAAACGGGATACAATGAGCAGTTCTTC. The encoded protein is CASSLRAQTGYNEQFF.

This clonotype was observed a few times. V gene TRBV3-1 combines with J gene TRBJ2-5; 7 nucleotides match TRBD2. The CDR3 loop spans 12 amino acids. Germline values: CDR1 LGHDT, CDR2 YNNKEL (reference sequence). J gave up 5 bases and V 8 bases, and 5 bases lay outside the gene matches. CDR3 DNA: TGTGCCAGCGCGGGGGTAGGCGAGACCCAGTACTTC. As protein: CASAGVGETQYF.

This clonotype was detected ten times or more. The chain links TRBV19 to TRBJ2-1; perhaps TRBD1 as D (5 bases). CDR1 and CDR2 (germline): LNHDA, SQIVND (reference sequence). The CDR3 runs to 13 residues. The germline V and J ends were trimmed by 1 base and 6 bases, with 7 bases remaining between them. CDR3: CASSIAGSNEQFF. For the CDR3, the DNA is TGTGCCAGTAGTATAGCAGGGTCCAATGAGCAGTTCTTC.

This clonotype showed up many times. The chain uses TRBV4-3 and TRBJ1-2; no definite D call. Germline V CDR1 and CDR2: LGHNA, YSLEER. This CDR3 is 14 amino acids long. Trimming left V 0 bases short and J 3 bases short, with 8 bases between. CDR3 residues: CASSQEAGYYGYTF. The CDR3 coding sequence is TGCGCCAGCAGCCAAGAAGCGGGGTACTATGGCTACACCTTC.

This clonotype was counted only a few times. V gene TRBV7-9 combines with J gene TRBJ2-2; possible D gene TRBD1, 6 bases. The CDR3 has 13 residues. Germline V gene sequence: CDR1 SEHNR, CDR2 FQNEAQ (reference sequence). V was clipped by 5 bases and J by 6 bases, with 10 bases between them. CDR3 residues: CASSKDRSGELFF. CDR3 DNA sequence: TGTGCCAGCAGCAAGGACAGATCCGGGGAGCTGTTTTTT.

There are a few counts of this clonotype. The chain couples TRBV10-3 to TRBJ1-1; the D is unclear. Between the trimmed V and J ends, which lost 4 bases and 6 bases, there was a span of 9 bases. The CDR3 loop spans 12 amino acids. Germline V gene data show CDR1 as ENHRY and CDR2 as SYGVKD. The CDR3 DNA sequence: TGTGCCATCAGTGGGCCTGGGCCTGAAGCTTTCTTT. Translating gives CAISGPGPEAFF.

The chain links TRBV5-1 to TRBJ2-7; no definite D call. Trimming took off 0 bases at V and 0 bases at J, with 7 bases between the two ends. The CDR3 sequence is 14 residues long. From germline, CDR1 is SGHRS and CDR2 YFSETQ. The CDR3 DNA follows: TGCGCCAGCAGCTTGGACAGTTCCTCCTACGAGCAGTACTTC. Its protein product is CASSLDSSSYEQYF. The full variable domain, rest sourced from reference TRBV5-1 and TRBJ2-7, is KAGVTQTPRYLIKTRGQQVTLSCSPISGHRSVSWYQQTPGQGLQFLFEYFSETQRNKGNFPGRFSGRQFSNSRSEMNVSTLELGDSALYLCASSLDSSSYEQYFGPGTRLTVT.

The genes are TRBV20-1 and TRBJ2-7; 8 nucleotides align to TRBD2. Losses at the gene ends were 6 bases for V and 2 bases for J; bases not matched to a gene: 6. Germline CDR1 DFQATT, CDR2 SNEGSKA (reference sequence). The CDR3 covers 13 residues. In DNA form, the CDR3 reads TGCAGTGCCACTGGGACTAGTACCTACGAGCAGTACTTC. This sequence encodes CSATGTSTYEQYF.

A note on this clonotype: The junction departs from the called germline gene at one end, perhaps through a read error. The gene calls are TRBV5-1 and TRBJ2-5, with D maybe TRBD2 (6 bases). The CDR3 covers 13 residues. Germline CDR1 is SGHRS and CDR2 is YFSETQ. The CDR3 protein is CAGSLTSVETQYF. CDR3 coding DNA: TGCGCCGGCAGCTTGACTAGTGTTGAGACCCAGTACTTC.